This TCR beta chain is drawn from a study of CD8 T cells in Susac syndrome. An input of about 0.45 to 1 ug of RNA was subjected to reverse transcription using random hexamers. TCRdb reprocessed the immunoSEQ multiplex PCR reads via MiXCR and lists one record per CDR3 protein. The table records under 200,000 distinct CDR3 sequences, 95% of them present only once. The authors sequenced TCR beta from blood CD8+ and CD4+ T cells. In germline, CDR1 is SQVTM, CDR2 ANQGSEA. V shed 5 bases and J shed 4 bases, with 11 bases lying between them. This CDR3 is 12 amino acids long. The chain carries TRBV29-1 and TRBJ1-2, with no clear D. Sequencing input: CD4+ T cells from PBMCs. This TCR came from a human donor in good health. This chain's CDR3 is CSVIGEGYGYTF. CDR3 in DNA: TGCAGCGTTATCGGGGAGGGCTATGGCTACACCTTC. Full variable domain (missing parts from reference TRBV29-1 and TRBJ1-2): SAVISQKPSRDICQRGTSLTIQCQVDSQVTMMFWYRQQPGQSLTLIATANQGSEATYESGFVIDKFPISRPNLTFSTLTVSNMSPEDSSIYLCSVIGEGYGYTFGSGTRLTVV.